This is a list of T cell receptor beta chains from one sample in a study of OX40 agonist ivuxolimab in advanced cancers. TCRdb's copy holds only in-frame clones and misses some; the assay was immunoSEQ multiplex PCR. This table has over 20,000 clones, roughly 73% appearing once. This specimen was CD4+ or CD8+ T cells sorted from blood, taken in a trial of the OX40 agonist ivuxolimab. These receptors came from an adult with an advanced solid tumor such as melanoma, head and neck, liver or kidney cancer. The CDR3 runs from the conserved cysteine through the conserved F or W. D genes are given only for firm matches. Not every row has a clone size; where given, it reads once, few, many or a size class.

j_gene | d_gene | v_gene | abundance | CDR3nt | CDR3aa
TRBJ2-2 | - | TRBV9 | few | TGTGCCAGCAGCGTCAAGGGGGAGCTGTTTTTT | CASSVKGELFF
TRBJ2-3 | TRBD2 | TRBV6-6 | - | TGTGCCAGCAGTTGGCTAGCGGGGGGAATAGATACGCAGTATTTT | CASSWLAGGIDTQYF
TRBJ2-7 | - | TRBV11-2 | few | TGTGCCAGCAGCTTAGCGACAGTCTACGAGCAGTACTTC | CASSLATVYEQYF
TRBJ2-3 | - | TRBV9 | - | TGTGCCAGCAGCCCCGCTAGGGGCGCCACAGATACGCAGTATTTT | CASSPARGATDTQYF
TRBJ2-2 | - | TRBV9 | - | TGTGCCAGCAGCGGCGGACCCATTACAGGTTTCACCGGGGAGCTGTTTTTT | CASSGGPITGFTGELFF
TRBJ1-2 | TRBD1 | TRBV27 | - | TGTGCCAGCAGTTGGACAGGGGGCAAGAGGATAAGCTATGGCTACACCTTC | CASSWTGGKRISYGYTF
TRBJ2-7 | TRBD2 | TRBV11-2 | - | TGTGCCAGCAGTTCGGGGGGGGCCTACGAGCAGTACTTC | CASSSGGAYEQYF
TRBJ1-5 | - | TRBV11-2 | - | TGTGCCAGCAGCTTAGAGGGAGTCAATCAGCCCCAGCATTTT | CASSLEGVNQPQHF
TRBJ2-7 | - | TRBV27 | - | TGTGCCAGCAGTCAGGGTTCCTACGAGCAGTACTTC | CASSQGSYEQYF
TRBJ2-2 | - | TRBV27 | few | TGTGCCAGCAGCCCCGTAGTAGGCACCGGGGAGCTGTTTTTT | CASSPVVGTGELFF
TRBJ2-7 | - | TRBV28 | - | TGTGCCAGCAGTCCCCGGGAGTTGGACGAGCAGTACTTC | CASSPRELDEQYF
TRBJ1-5 | - | TRBV28 | - | TGTGCCGGCAGTCCCGTGGTACAGCCCCAGCATTTT | CAGSPVVQPQHF
TRBJ2-7 | TRBD1 | TRBV7-3 | - | TGTGCCAGCAGCCCGGGACAGGGGGGAAGAGAGCAGTACTTC | CASSPGQGGREQYF
TRBJ1-3 | - | TRBV13 | once | TGTGCCAGCAGCCCCGGGGGTGACACCATATATTTT | CASSPGGDTIYF
TRBJ2-7 | - | TRBV5-1 | few | TGCGCCAGCAGCTCGGACATTTCCTACGAGCAGTACTTC | CASSSDISYEQYF
TRBJ2-2 | TRBD2 | TRBV7-6 | - | TGTGCCAGCAGCTTTGAAGGTTCCGGTGATGCGGGGGGGCCTGTCGGGGAGCTGTTTTTT | CASSFEGSGDAGGPVGELFF
TRBJ2-5 | - | TRBV5-1 | once | TGCGCCAGCAGCTTGTCTGGGGGAGGAGGCCAAGAGACCCAGTACTTC | CASSLSGGGGQETQYF
TRBJ1-5 | - | TRBV6-1 | - | TGTGCCAGCAGTGAAGGTTGGGTTAGCAATCAGCCCCAGCATTTT | CASSEGWVSNQPQHF
TRBJ2-2 | TRBD1 | TRBV13 | - | TGTGCCAGCAGCTTTGGGACAGACGGGGAGCTGTTTTTT | CASSFGTDGELFF
TRBJ1-1 | - | TRBV19 | - | TGTGCCAGTATTACAGGGACGGGTGGAGCTTTCTTT | CASITGTGGAFF
TRBJ1-1 | - | TRBV6-5 | - | TGTGCCAGCAGTTTCTTTGAAAACACTGAAGCTTTCTTT | CASSFFENTEAFF
TRBJ2-7 | - | TRBV11-2 | few | TGTGCCAGCAGCCTTCTTGCGGGCTACGAGCAGTACTTC | CASSLLAGYEQYF
TRBJ2-7 | - | TRBV15 | once | TGTGCCACCAGCAGAGCTATTAGCGGATTCTACGAGCAGTACTTC | CATSRAISGFYEQYF
TRBJ2-7 | - | TRBV19 | - | TGTGCCAGTAGTGCGGGACGGGCCTACGAGCAGTACTTC | CASSAGRAYEQYF
TRBJ1-1 | TRBD1 | TRBV2 | - | TGTGCCAGCAGAGAAAACAGGGGCGGGAGCACTGAAGCTTTCTTT | CASRENRGGSTEAFF
TRBJ2-2 | - | TRBV15 | - | TGTGCCACCAGCAGAGTAGGGTCTTCGGTAGCGGACGCGACGAGAGGGGCCGGGGAGCTGTTTTTT | CATSRVGSSVADATRGAGELFF
TRBJ1-1 | - | TRBV6-1 | - | TGTGCCAGCAGTGAAGCTCTAAGGGCCACTGAAGCTTTCTTT | CASSEALRATEAFF
TRBJ1-1 | TRBD1 | TRBV9 | - | TGTGCCAGCAGACCCGGACAGGGGGCCTCTGAAGCTTTCTTT | CASRPGQGASEAFF
TRBJ2-7 | TRBD2 | TRBV28 | - | TGTGCCAGCAGTCCTATCGGGAGGGATATTATGCAGTACTTC | CASSPIGRDIMQYF
TRBJ2-7 | - | TRBV4-1 | - | TGCGCCAGCAGCCCGGGCTTTTCCTACGAGCAGTACTTC | CASSPGFSYEQYF
TRBJ1-2 | - | TRBV27 | - | TGTGCCAGCAGTTTAATCCCACCCTATGGCTACACCTTC | CASSLIPPYGYTF
TRBJ2-7 | - | TRBV11-2 | - | TGTGCCAGCACGTATTTCGGGGACAACTACGAGCAGTACTTC | CASTYFGDNYEQYF
TRBJ1-2 | - | TRBV28 | - | TGTGCCAGCAGTACCGATCAGGGAGTTGGCTACACCTTC | CASSTDQGVGYTF
TRBJ2-5 | - | TRBV27 | - | TGTGCCAGCCGTCCAACAGGGTTTGAGACCCAGTACTTC | CASRPTGFETQYF
TRBJ2-7 | TRBD1 | TRBV28 | once | TGTGCCAGCAGTCAAACGGGACAGGGAGTCTACGAGCAGTACTTC | CASSQTGQGVYEQYF
TRBJ2-6 | - | TRBV30 | - | TGTGCCGGAGGGACAGCGAACCCTGGGGCCAACGTCCTGACTTTC | CAGGTANPGANVLTF
TRBJ2-3 | - | TRBV4-2 | - | TGTGCCAGCAGCCAAGAGAGTGGGGGAAGGGGCCGAACAGATACGCAGTATTTT | CASSQESGGRGRTDTQYF
TRBJ1-6 | - | TRBV6-5 | once | TGTGCCAGCAGTTACTCGGGAACCATGGAACCCCTCCACTTT | CASSYSGTMEPLHF
TRBJ2-5 | - | TRBV7-6 | many | TGTGCCAGCAGCTTATCCGGGGAGACCCAGTACTTC | CASSLSGETQYF